What follows are 28 T cell receptor beta chains derived from one specimen sequenced in a study of Graves' ophthalmopathy and Graves' hyperthyroidism. For repertoire sequencing, the TCR beta CDR3 regions were amplified from RNA transcripts. HTBI primers served in a first-round RT-PCR, which a second-round multiplex PCR followed. Via MiXCR, TCRdb re-called the multiplex PCR reads, giving one row per CDR3 protein. This table holds some 750,000 distinct CDR3 sequences, roughly two fifths found once. What was sequenced was peripheral blood. These receptors all stem from an adult man with Graves' ophthalmopathy.

The chain is built from TRBV10-3 and TRBJ1-2, with D possibly matching TRBD1 (6 bases). The CDR3 covers 15 residues. Germline CDR1 and CDR2: ENHRY and SYGVKD. V dropped 4 bases and J dropped 8 bases, with 20 bases sitting between them. For the CDR3, the DNA is TGTGCCATCAGTGTCAGGTCCAACAAGGGGGACGGCTACACCTTC. The encoded protein is CAISVRSNKGDGYTF.

This clonotype was picked up a small number of times. The chain joins TRBV2 to TRBJ1-6; perhaps TRBD1 as D (5 bases). The CDR3 length is 14 residues. Trimming cost V 5 bases and J 10 bases, with 15 bases left between them. Germline values: CDR1 SNHLY, CDR2 FYNNEI. The CDR3 DNA is TGTGCCAGCAGTTATCGAAGGGGCAACTCACCCCTCCACTTT. Translation: CASSYRRGNSPLHF.

The chain combines TRBV11-2 with TRBJ1-2; no definite D call. The germline V gene has CDR1 SGHAT and CDR2 FQNNGV. CDR3 length: 12 residues. The V end lost 11 bases, the J end lost 8 bases, and 18 bases lay between the germline ends. CDR3 bases: TGTGCCTGGAGTAAAGCACCCACGGGCTACACCTTC. Its translation: CAWSKAPTGYTF.

In nucleotides, the CDR3 is TGCGCCAGCAGCGATGCGCGAAGCTCCTATAATTCACCCCTCCACTTT. Its translation is CASSDARSSYNSPLHF. The J gene is TRBJ1-6, the V gene TRBV5-1; D call uncertain. V was cut by 4 bases and J by 0 bases, with 11 bases left in between. The CDR3 consists of 16 residues. Germline V gene data show CDR1 as SGHRS and CDR2 as YFSETQ.

J is TRBJ2-7 and V is TRBV15; tentatively, D is TRBD1 or TRBD2 (5 bases each). Trimming took 1 base from V and 5 from J, leaving 12 bases between them. Germline V CDR1 and CDR2: LNHNV, YYDKDF (reference sequence). This CDR3 comprises 14 residues. The CDR3 DNA is TGTGCCACCAGCAGAGGAGGGTCAGGGAACGAGCAGTACTTC. Its protein is CATSRGGSGNEQYF. The complete variable domain, with remaining parts taken from reference TRBV15 and TRBJ2-7, reads DAMVIQNPRYQVTQFGKPVTLSCSQTLNHNVMYWYQQKSSQAPKLLFHYYDKDFNNEADTPDNFQSRRPNTSFCFLDIRSPGLGDTAMYLCATSRGGSGNEQYFGPGTRLTVT.

This chain joins TRBV10-3 and TRBJ2-1; 9 nucleotides align to TRBD1. Germline loops: CDR1 ENHRY, CDR2 SYGVKD. With V trimmed by 7 bases and J by 7 bases, 8 bases remained unmatched. This CDR3 spans 14 amino acids. The CDR3 nucleotides are TGTGCCATCAAGGGGACAGGGCTAGTGAATGAGCAGTTCTTC. Translating it yields CAIKGTGLVNEQFF.

This clonotype appeared many times. The rearrangement links TRBV12-3 or TRBV12-4 to TRBJ1-4; no clear D gene. There are 14 residues in the CDR3. V was cut by 3 bases and J by 4 bases, with 9 bases left in between. In nucleotides, the CDR3 is TGTGCCAGCAGTTTTTCGGCTGGTAATGAAAAACTGTTTTTT. Its translation is CASSFSAGNEKLFF.

This chain joins TRBV2 and TRBJ2-5; 9 nucleotides line up with TRBD1. CDR3 length equals 14 residues. The germline V gene encodes CDR1 SNHLY and CDR2 FYNNEI. V gave up 8 bases and J gave up 4 bases; unmatched junction bases: 8. The DNA of the CDR3 is TGTGCCAGCCGGGACAGGGTGAGGGGAGAGACCCAGTACTTC. It is translated as CASRDRVRGETQYF.

Notes on this clonotype: Because the CDR3 is missing its conserved closing phenylalanine or tryptophan, this is likely a read error. The limits of the CDR3 on the DNA are not certain, so only TCRdb's listed CDR3 is given. The chain links TRBV29-1 to TRBJ1-4; TRBD1, the D gene given by the table, was not confirmed from the DNA. CDR1 SQVTM and CDR2 ANQGSEA come from the germline V gene. Both ends counted, the CDR3 spans 9 residues. The CDR3 reads CSVKGGADL.

V usage is TRBV20-1 and J usage is TRBJ2-7; tentatively, D is TRBD2 (6 bases). CDR3 size: 15 residues. The V end lost 6 bases, the J end lost 0 bases, and 18 bases lay between the germline ends. Germline V gene sequence: CDR1 DFQATT, CDR2 SNEGSKA (reference sequence). The CDR3 protein is CSAESRGLSSYEQYF. The DNA of the CDR3 is TGCAGTGCCGAGTCGCGGGGCCTGAGCTCCTACGAGCAGTACTTC.

The table lists this clonotype with a few counts. The V and J genes are TRBV20-1 and TRBJ2-7; D is unclear. Germline CDR1 DFQATT, CDR2 SNEGSKA (reference sequence). Trimming left V 0 bases short and J 3 bases short, with 12 bases between. This CDR3 region has 14 residues. CDR3 coding DNA: TGCAGTGCTAGAGATTGGGTCGGTCTCTACGAGCAGTACTTC. Its protein is CSARDWVGLYEQYF.

Only a few counts were recorded for this clonotype. Written as DNA, the CDR3 is TGTGCCAGCAGTTGGAACCCCCGGGGGACCCAGTACTTC. Its protein product is CASSWNPRGTQYF. The chain combines TRBV5-5 with TRBJ2-5, with D possibly matching TRBD2 (5 bases). CDR1 SGHKS and CDR2 YYEKEE come from the germline V gene (reference sequence). Trimming removed 5 bases from V and 7 bases from J, with 15 bases in between. The CDR3 totals 13 residues.

This clonotype was seen many times. This chain uses TRBV5-1 with TRBJ1-2; 7 bases line up with TRBD1. The CDR3 loop spans 16 amino acids. The V and J ends lost 0 bases and 0 bases, in that order; junction bases with no gene match: 5. CDR1 is SGHRS, CDR2 YFSETQ, per germline. CDR3 in amino acids: CASSLASGTANYGYTF. The CDR3 DNA reads TGCGCCAGCAGCTTGGCTTCTGGGACAGCTAACTATGGCTACACCTTC.

This clonotype was detected ten times or more. This sequence joins TRBV10-1 and TRBJ2-2; D gene unclear. The CDR3 covers 12 residues. V lost 4 bases to trimming and J lost 8 bases, with 8 bases between them. Germline loops: CDR1 WNHNN, CDR2 SYGVQD (reference sequence). The DNA for the CDR3 is TGCGCCAGCAGTGTAACTCGGGGGGAGCTGTTTTTT. Translation gives CASSVTRGELFF.

The chain is built from TRBV9 and TRBJ1-2, with D uncertain. The CDR3 runs to 16 residues. Between the trimmed V and J ends, which lost 0 bases and 3 bases, there was a span of 15 bases. The V gene's germline CDR1 is SGDLS and CDR2 YYNGEE. CDR3 protein: CASSVGAREQDYGYTF. The CDR3, as DNA: TGTGCCAGCAGCGTAGGTGCTAGAGAACAAGACTATGGCTACACCTTC.

The chain couples TRBV2 to TRBJ2-2; D possibly corresponds to TRBD2 (5 bases). V was pared by 4 bases and J by 3 bases, with 12 bases between. The V gene's germline CDR1 is SNHLY and CDR2 FYNNEI. The CDR3 consists of 15 residues. CDR3 DNA sequence: TGTGCCAGCAGTGGGGGAGTACTATACACCGGGGAGCTGTTTTTT. Its protein product is CASSGGVLYTGELFF.

In regard to this clonotype: The conserved final phenylalanine or tryptophan is absent from the CDR3, which likely points to a read error. This sequence joins TRBV19 and TRBJ1-1; D is undetermined. V lost 3 bases and J lost 4, with 3 bases in between. The germline V gene has CDR1 LNHDA and CDR2 SQIVND (reference sequence). This CDR3 contains 11 residues. The CDR3 DNA sequence: TGTGCCAGTAGTATCGGCACTGAAGCTTTCTCT. Translation gives CASSIGTEAFS.

The table lists this clonotype with many counts. The chain couples TRBV7-8 to TRBJ1-2; D is unclear. This CDR3 has 11 amino acids. The germline V gene encodes CDR1 SGHVS and CDR2 FQNEAQ. With 10 bases removed from V and 6 bases from J, the gap between germline ends came to 12 bases. CDR3 in DNA: TGTGCCATTAACGGATTCAATGGCTACACCTTC. The encoded protein is CAINGFNGYTF.

This clonotype was found a few times. The gene calls are TRBV7-9 and TRBJ2-7; the match to TRBD1 covers 10 bases. J gave up 9 bases and V 1 base, and 12 bases lay outside the gene matches. The CDR3 spans 16 residues. The V gene's germline CDR1 is SEHNR and CDR2 FQNEAQ (reference sequence). The chain's CDR3 is CASSLGGGQGFRGQYF. The CDR3 DNA follows: TGTGCCAGCAGCTTAGGGGGGGGACAGGGGTTTCGGGGGCAGTACTTC.

V usage is TRBV20-1 and J usage is TRBJ2-7, with D unclear. The germline V and J ends were trimmed by 0 bases and 3 bases, with 15 bases remaining between them. CDR1 is DFQATT, CDR2 SNEGSKA, per germline (reference sequence). This CDR3 spans 15 amino acids. The CDR3 nucleotides are TGCAGTGCTAGAGACCCAAGGGTTTCGGACTACGAGCAGTACTTC. This codes for CSARDPRVSDYEQYF.

This clonotype was detected only a few times. The rearrangement links TRBV19 to TRBJ1-2, with D possibly TRBD1 on 6 matching bases. From germline, CDR1 is LNHDA and CDR2 SQIVND (reference sequence). The V gene lost 7 bases and the J gene lost 4 bases, with 19 bases spanning the gap. This CDR3 spans 15 amino acids. The CDR3 coding sequence is TGTGCCAGTAAAGAGTCGACAGGATTTACCTATGGCTACACCTTC. Protein sequence: CASKESTGFTYGYTF. Combining the CDR3 with reference TRBV19 and TRBJ1-2 gives the whole variable domain DGGITQSPKYLFRKEGQNVTLSCEQNLNHDAMYWYRQDPGQGLRLIYYSQIVNDFQKGDIAEGYSVSREKKESFPLTVTSAQKNPTAFYLCASKESTGFTYGYTFGSGTRLTVV.

At least ten counts were recorded for this clonotype. V usage is TRBV14 and J usage is TRBJ2-7; D perhaps matches TRBD1 (5 bases). The ends were cut back, 0 bases at V and 11 bases at J, with 17 bases in the middle. The germline CDR1 and CDR2 sequences are SGHDN and FVKESK. The CDR3 has 14 residues. CDR3 DNA: TGTGCCAGCAGCCAAGATTTTCGACAGCTAGATAAGTACTTC. It is translated as CASSQDFRQLDKYF.

The chain combines TRBV10-3 with TRBJ1-4; D is unresolved. The germline CDR1 and CDR2 sequences are ENHRY and SYGVKD. Trimming left V 10 bases short and J 3 bases short, with 15 bases between. This CDR3 is built from 14 residues. In nucleotides, the CDR3 is TGTGCCAGCCCGGAGAGTTGGGCTAATGAAAAACTGTTTTTT. Encoded protein: CASPESWANEKLFF.

Notes on this clonotype: A much larger clone lies a single base off, so this may be a read error. The chain recombines TRBV29-1 with TRBJ2-7; D is undetermined. The germline CDR1 and CDR2 sequences are SQVTM and ANQGSEA. The ends were cut back, 1 base at V and 7 bases at J, with 11 bases in the middle. This CDR3 is 12 amino acids long. The CDR3 is CSVEGGPDEQYF. CDR3 bases: TGCAGCGTTGAAGGAGGACCGGATGAGCAGTACTTC.

The chain joins TRBV14 to TRBJ1-2; D is unresolved. Germline CDR1 is SGHDN and CDR2 is FVKESK. V lost 6 bases and J lost 1, with 15 bases in between. The CDR3 has 15 residues. The CDR3 region is CASSPRLASNYGYTF. DNA of the CDR3: TGTGCCAGCAGTCCACGACTTGCAAGTAACTATGGCTACACCTTC.

This clonotype was counted only a few times. V gene TRBV7-2 combines with J gene TRBJ2-2; 12 bases line up with TRBD1. CDR1 and CDR2 (germline): SGHTA, FQGNSA. The ends lost 5 bases at V and 6 bases at J; junction bases unmatched: 4. The CDR3 consists of 15 residues. CDR3 sequence (DNA): TGTGCCAGCAGCCGAGGGACAGGGGGCCCCGGGGAGCTGTTTTTT. Translated, it gives CASSRGTGGPGELFF.

This clonotype was seen only a few times. The J gene is TRBJ1-3, the V gene TRBV19; D is unclear. The CDR3 length is 14 residues. Trimming stripped 6 bases from V and 0 bases from J, with 9 bases between. CDR1 and CDR2 (germline): LNHDA, SQIVND (reference sequence). CDR3 region: CASRREPSGNTIYF. CDR3 bases: TGTGCCAGTAGACGAGAACCCTCTGGAAACACCATATATTTT.

This clonotype is a singleton in its sample. CDR3 nucleotide sequence: TGCAGTGCTAGAGATACACTCTGGGCTACCGGAAACACCATATATTTT. Protein sequence: CSARDTLWATGNTIYF. This rearrangement joins TRBV20-1 to TRBJ1-3; D unclear. This CDR3 has 16 amino acids. Trimming left V 0 bases short and J 4 bases short, with 16 bases between. Germline CDR1 DFQATT, CDR2 SNEGSKA (reference sequence).